This T cell receptor beta chain derives from a study of spatial heterogeneity in lung cancer. This clonotype was seen repeatedly, ten times or more. The CDR3 spans 12 residues. Germline V gene lookup returns CDR1 MNHEY and CDR2 SVGAGI. Trimming removed 2 bases from V and 10 bases from J, with 9 bases in between. One entry per CDR3 protein, called by TCRdb with MiXCR from the 5' RACE reads. The sample lists 110,000 or so distinct CDR3 sequences; about 10% were seen once. Time point given: blood at routine non-recurrence follow-up after resection. The source material was PBMCs, sampled at follow-up. V gene TRBV6-5 combines with J gene TRBJ2-1; TRBD1 might be the D (5 bases). This receptor was identified in a female donor with early-stage non-small cell lung cancer. CDR3 DNA: TGTGCCAGCAGTTACGTGGGGCGGGAGCAGTTCTTC. Protein product: CASSYVGREQFF.